Following are 7 T cell receptor beta chains from one sample sequenced in a study of T-cell memory formation after mild COVID-19. TCRdb independently ran MiXCR on the 5' RACE reads; one entry per CDR3 protein. The sample contains some 70,000 distinct CDR3 sequences, about a sixth of which appear only once. Sequenced material: PBMCs or a T cell subset sorted from them (not recorded which). These TCRs come from an adult woman who had mild COVID-19 (a few samples of this study predate the infection). Cell type and time point are not known.

The chain has TRBV4-1 and TRBJ1-1, with 7 bases identical to TRBD1. The CDR3 runs 15 residues. The junction had 5 bases not matched to a gene; V was cut back by 0 bases and J by 4 bases. CDR1 is MGHRA and CDR2 is YSYEKL in the germline V gene. For the CDR3, the DNA is TGCGCCAGCAGCCAAGATGCAGGGGGACTCACTGAAGCTTTCTTT. It specifies CASSQDAGGLTEAFF.

This clonotype was detected many times. This chain joins TRBV12-3 or TRBV12-4 and TRBJ2-7; TRBD2 might be the D (6 bases). V was clipped by 4 bases and J by 3 bases, with 16 bases between them. The length of the CDR3 is 15 residues. The CDR3 nucleotides read TGTGCCAGCAGTTATTTCCCGGGGGAGAGCTACGAGCAGTACTTC. It translates to CASSYFPGESYEQYF.

This clonotype was seen just once. This sequence joins TRBV4-3 and TRBJ1-2, with 8 bases lining up with TRBD1. This CDR3 region has 18 residues. The germline CDR1 and CDR2 sequences are LGHNA and YSLEER. V shed 0 bases, J shed 7 bases, and the junction held 16 bases outside the gene matches. Written as DNA, the CDR3 is TGCGCCAGCAGCCAAGAGACCCCAGACAGGGGAATCGGAGGTGGCTACACCTTC. Translated: CASSQETPDRGIGGGYTF.

This clonotype was counted between two and nine times. J is TRBJ1-2 and V is TRBV6-6; TRBD1 agrees at 12 bases. V shed 0 bases, J shed 6 bases, and the junction held 5 bases outside the gene matches. Germline V gene data show CDR1 as MNHNY and CDR2 as SVGAGI (reference sequence). CDR3 size: 16 residues. Here the CDR3 reads CASSYSPGQGADGYTF. The DNA for the CDR3 is TGTGCCAGCAGTTACTCCCCGGGACAGGGGGCTGATGGCTACACCTTC.

The chain carries TRBV7-8 and TRBJ2-7; D might be TRBD1 or TRBD2, each matching 6 bases. V was trimmed by 6 bases and J by 2 bases, leaving 17 bases between them. Germline CDR1 SGHVS, CDR2 FQNEAQ. The CDR3 loop spans 15 amino acids. The CDR3 protein is CASRPEGGRTYEQYF. In DNA, the CDR3 is TGTGCCAGCAGACCAGAGGGGGGCCGGACCTACGAGCAGTACTTC.

This clonotype appeared a few times. This sequence joins TRBV12-3 or TRBV12-4 and TRBJ2-1, with 9 bases matching TRBD1. V lost 7 bases, J lost 6 bases, and 10 bases stayed unmatched. This CDR3 has 15 amino acids. CDR3 nucleotides: TGTGCCAGCAATCGAGGGGGGACAGGGCCCAATGAGCAGTTCTTC. This translates into CASNRGGTGPNEQFF.

This rearrangement joins TRBV6-5 to TRBJ2-5; TRBD1 matches at 7 bases. CDR3 size: 14 residues. The germline gives CDR1 MNHEY, CDR2 SVGAGI. V lost 4 bases to trimming and J lost 3 bases; unmatched junction nucleotides: 5. The CDR3 DNA is TGTGCCAGCAGTTTAGGGACAGTAGAAGAGACCCAGTACTTC. Its protein product is CASSLGTVEETQYF.